This T cell receptor beta chain was captured in a study of CD8 T cells in Susac syndrome. Random hexamers were used to reverse transcribe an amount of roughly 0.5 to 1 ug RNA. TCRdb reprocessed the immunoSEQ multiplex PCR reads with MiXCR, giving one entry per CDR3 protein. Here the sample spans roughly 84,000 distinct CDR3 sequences, about 96% being singletons. Germline CDR1 SNHLY, CDR2 FYNNEI. Between the trimmed V and J ends, which lost 2 bases and 2 bases, there was a span of 10 bases. This CDR3 spans 14 amino acids. Patients with Susac syndrome met diagnostic criteria that were recently defined for definite or probable disease. TEMRA cells were enriched by FACS, while CD8+ and CD4+ T cells were obtained through a negative isolation that was performed magnetically.

The chain carries TRBV2 and TRBJ2-7, with D uncertain. The material sequenced was CD8+ T cells from PBMCs. This clonotype was obtained from a human donor with Susac syndrome. This CDR3 reads CASSEPSLAYEQYF. CDR3 DNA sequence: TGTGCCAGCAGTGAACCTAGTCTAGCCTACGAGCAGTACTTC.